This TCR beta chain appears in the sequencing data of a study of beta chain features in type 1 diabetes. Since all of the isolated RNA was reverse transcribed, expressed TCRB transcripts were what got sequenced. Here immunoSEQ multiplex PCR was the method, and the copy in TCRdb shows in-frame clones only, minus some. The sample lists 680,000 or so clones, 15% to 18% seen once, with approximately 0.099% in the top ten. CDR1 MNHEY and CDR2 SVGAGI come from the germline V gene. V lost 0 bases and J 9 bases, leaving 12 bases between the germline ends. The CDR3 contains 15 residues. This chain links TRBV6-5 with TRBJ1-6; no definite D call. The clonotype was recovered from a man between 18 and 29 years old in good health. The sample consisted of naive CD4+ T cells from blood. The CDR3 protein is CASSYSAPVPSPLHF. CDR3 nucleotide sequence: TGTGCCAGCAGTTACTCGGCCCCAGTTCCTTCACCCCTCCACTTT.